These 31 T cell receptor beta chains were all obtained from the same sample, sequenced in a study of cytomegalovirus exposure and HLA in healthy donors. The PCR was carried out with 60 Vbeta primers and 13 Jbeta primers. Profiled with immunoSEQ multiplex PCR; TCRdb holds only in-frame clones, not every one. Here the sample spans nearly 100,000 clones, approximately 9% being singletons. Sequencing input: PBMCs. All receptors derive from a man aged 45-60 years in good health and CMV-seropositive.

This chain's CDR3 is CASSVKLAGFTDTQYF. The DNA for the CDR3 is TGTGCCAGCAGTGTCAAACTAGCGGGGTTCACAGATACGCAGTATTTT. The V and J genes are TRBV6-1 and TRBJ2-3, with 10 bases matching TRBD2. Germline V gene data show CDR1 as MNHNS and CDR2 as SASEGT. The junction had 6 bases not matched to a gene; V was cut back by 4 bases and J by 2 bases. This CDR3 spans 16 amino acids.

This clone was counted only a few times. The CDR3 DNA sequence: TGCGCCAGCAGCCGAGACAGTTTTAATGAAAAACTGTTTTTT. The encoded protein is CASSRDSFNEKLFF. This chain connects TRBV4-3 to TRBJ1-4; a possible D gene is TRBD1 (5 bases). The germline V gene has CDR1 LGHNA and CDR2 YSLEER. The CDR3 is 14 amino acids. V lost 4 bases and J lost 4, with 10 bases in between.

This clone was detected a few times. The CDR3 sequence: CASSGGYTGELFF. Here the CDR3 DNA reads TGTGCCAGCAGCGGGGGGTACACCGGGGAGCTGTTTTTT. This chain joins TRBV5-4 and TRBJ2-2, with D possibly being TRBD2 (6 bases). Germline CDR1 SGHNT, CDR2 YYREEE (reference sequence). V lost 4 bases and J 3 bases, leaving 7 bases between the germline ends. The CDR3 consists of 13 residues. Full variable domain (rest looked up from reference TRBV5-4 and TRBJ2-2): ETGVTQSPTHLIKTRGQQVTLRCSSQSGHNTVSWYQQALGQGPQFIFQYYREEENGRGNFPPRFSGLQFPNYSSELNVNALELDDSALYLCASSGGYTGELFFGEGSRLTVL.

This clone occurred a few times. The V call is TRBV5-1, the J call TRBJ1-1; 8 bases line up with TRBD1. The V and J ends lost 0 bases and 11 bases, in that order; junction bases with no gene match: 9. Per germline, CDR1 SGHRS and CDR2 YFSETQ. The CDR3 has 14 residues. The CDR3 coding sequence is TGCGCCAGCAGCTTGGACAGGGGGTCGATTACCGCTTTCTTT. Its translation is CASSLDRGSITAFF.

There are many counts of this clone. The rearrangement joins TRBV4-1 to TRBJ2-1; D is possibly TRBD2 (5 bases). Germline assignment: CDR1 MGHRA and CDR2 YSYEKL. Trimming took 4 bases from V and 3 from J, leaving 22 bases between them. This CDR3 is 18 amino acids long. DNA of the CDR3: TGCGCCAGCAGCCGGTCCCCTAGTGGAGGCGTTCTCTACAATGAGCAGTTCTTC. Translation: CASSRSPSGGVLYNEQFF.

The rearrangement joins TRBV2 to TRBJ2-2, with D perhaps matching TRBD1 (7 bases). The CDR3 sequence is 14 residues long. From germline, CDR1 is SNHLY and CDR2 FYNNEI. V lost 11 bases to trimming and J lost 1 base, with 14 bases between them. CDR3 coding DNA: TGTGCCTGGAGGGGGACAGTGAACACCGGGGAGCTGTTTTTT. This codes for CAWRGTVNTGELFF. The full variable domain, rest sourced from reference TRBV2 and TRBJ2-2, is EPEVTQTPSHQVTQMGQEVILRCVPISNHLYFYWYRQILGQKVEFLVSFYNNEISEKSEIFDDQFSVERPDGSNFTLKIRSTKLEDSAMYFCAWRGTVNTGELFFGEGSRLTVL.

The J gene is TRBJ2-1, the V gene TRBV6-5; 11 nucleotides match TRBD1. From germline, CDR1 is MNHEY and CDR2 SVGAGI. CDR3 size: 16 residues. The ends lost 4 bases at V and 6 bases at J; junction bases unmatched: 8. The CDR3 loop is CASSSSGTGGRNEQFF. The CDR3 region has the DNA TGTGCCAGCAGTTCGTCCGGGACAGGGGGACGCAATGAGCAGTTCTTC.

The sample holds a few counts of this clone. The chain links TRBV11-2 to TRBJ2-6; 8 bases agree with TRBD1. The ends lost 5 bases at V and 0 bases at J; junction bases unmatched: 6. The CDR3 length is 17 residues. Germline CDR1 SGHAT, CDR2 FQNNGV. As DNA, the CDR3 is TGTGCCAGCAGCCTTACAGGGGGTCCCTCTGGGGCCAACGTCCTGACTTTC. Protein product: CASSLTGGPSGANVLTF.

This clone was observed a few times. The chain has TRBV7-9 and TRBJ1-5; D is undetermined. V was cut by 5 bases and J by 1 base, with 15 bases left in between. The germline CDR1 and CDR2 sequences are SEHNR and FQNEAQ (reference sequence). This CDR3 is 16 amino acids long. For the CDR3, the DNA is TGTGCCAGCAGCCCAGTGGAGAACGGGAGCAATCAGCCCCAGCATTTT. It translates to CASSPVENGSNQPQHF.

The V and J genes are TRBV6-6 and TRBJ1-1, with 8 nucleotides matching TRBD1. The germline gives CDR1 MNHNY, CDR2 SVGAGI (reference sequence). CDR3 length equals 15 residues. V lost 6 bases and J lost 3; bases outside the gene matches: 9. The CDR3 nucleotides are TGTGCCAGCAGAGTGGCAGGGGGCCAGGACACTGAAGCTTTCTTT. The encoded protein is CASRVAGGQDTEAFF.

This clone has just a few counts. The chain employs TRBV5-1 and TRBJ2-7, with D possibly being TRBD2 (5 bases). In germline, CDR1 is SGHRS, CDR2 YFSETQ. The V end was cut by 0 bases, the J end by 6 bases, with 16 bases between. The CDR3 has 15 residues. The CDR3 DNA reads TGCGCCAGCAGCTTGGGGGCTAGCTTGATTGGCGAGCAGTACTTC. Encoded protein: CASSLGASLIGEQYF.

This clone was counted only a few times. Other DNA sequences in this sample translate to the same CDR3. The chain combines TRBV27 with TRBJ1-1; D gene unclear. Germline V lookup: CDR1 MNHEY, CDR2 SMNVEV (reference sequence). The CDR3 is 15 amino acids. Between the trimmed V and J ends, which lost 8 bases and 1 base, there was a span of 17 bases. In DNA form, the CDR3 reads TGTGCCAGCGCTGACGGGCGGGCCGGGAACACTGAAGCTTTCTTT. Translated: CASADGRAGNTEAFF.

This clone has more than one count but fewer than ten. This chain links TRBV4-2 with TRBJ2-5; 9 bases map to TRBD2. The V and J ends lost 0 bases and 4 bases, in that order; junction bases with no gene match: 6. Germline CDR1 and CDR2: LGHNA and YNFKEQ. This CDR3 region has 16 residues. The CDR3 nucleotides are TGTGCCAGCAGCCAAGAGGGTAGCGGGAGAGGAGAGACCCAGTACTTC. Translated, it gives CASSQEGSGRGETQYF.

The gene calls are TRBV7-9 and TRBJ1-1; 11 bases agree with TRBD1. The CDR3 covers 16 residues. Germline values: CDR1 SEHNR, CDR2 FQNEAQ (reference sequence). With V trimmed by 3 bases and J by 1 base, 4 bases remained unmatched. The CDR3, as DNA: TGTGCCAGCAGCTTCGGACAGGGGGCAACGAACACTGAAGCTTTCTTT. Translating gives CASSFGQGATNTEAFF.

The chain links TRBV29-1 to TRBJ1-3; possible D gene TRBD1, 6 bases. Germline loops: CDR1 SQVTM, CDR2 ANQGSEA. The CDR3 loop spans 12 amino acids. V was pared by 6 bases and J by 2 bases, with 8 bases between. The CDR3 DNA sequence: TGCAGCGTCACAGGGCCTGGAAACACCATATATTTT. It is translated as CSVTGPGNTIYF.

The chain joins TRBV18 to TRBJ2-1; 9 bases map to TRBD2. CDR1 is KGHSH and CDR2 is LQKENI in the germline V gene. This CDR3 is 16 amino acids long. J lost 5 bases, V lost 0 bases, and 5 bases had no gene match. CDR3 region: CASSPPASGKNNEQFF. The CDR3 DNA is TGTGCCAGCTCACCACCTGCTAGCGGGAAAAACAATGAGCAGTTCTTC.

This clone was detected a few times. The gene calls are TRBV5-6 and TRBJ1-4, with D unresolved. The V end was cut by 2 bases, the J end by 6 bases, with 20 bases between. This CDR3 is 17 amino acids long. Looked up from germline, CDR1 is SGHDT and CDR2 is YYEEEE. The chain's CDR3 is CASSFRFGVEGDEKLFF. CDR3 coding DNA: TGTGCCAGCAGCTTCAGGTTCGGGGTTGAGGGAGATGAAAAACTGTTTTTT.

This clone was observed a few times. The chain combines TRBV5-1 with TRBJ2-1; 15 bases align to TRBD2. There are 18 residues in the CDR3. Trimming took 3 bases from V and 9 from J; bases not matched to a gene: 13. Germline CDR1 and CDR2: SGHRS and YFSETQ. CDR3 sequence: CASSWTSGRASSLLEQFF. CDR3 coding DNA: TGCGCCAGCAGCTGGACTAGCGGGAGGGCCTCCTCACTTCTTGAGCAGTTCTTC.

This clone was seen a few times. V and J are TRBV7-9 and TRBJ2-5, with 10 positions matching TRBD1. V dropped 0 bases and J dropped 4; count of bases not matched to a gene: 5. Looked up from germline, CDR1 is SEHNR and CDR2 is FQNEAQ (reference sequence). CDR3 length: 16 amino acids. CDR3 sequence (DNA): TGTGCCAGCAGCTTAGCCACCGGGACAGGGGCAGAGACCCAGTACTTC. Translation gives CASSLATGTGAETQYF.

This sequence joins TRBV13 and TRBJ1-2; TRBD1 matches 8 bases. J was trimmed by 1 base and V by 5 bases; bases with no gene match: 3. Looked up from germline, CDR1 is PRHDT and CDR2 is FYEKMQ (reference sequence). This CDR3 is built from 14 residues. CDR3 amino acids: CASSGTGGNYGYTF. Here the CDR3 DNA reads TGTGCCAGCAGCGGGACAGGTGGTAACTATGGCTACACCTTC.

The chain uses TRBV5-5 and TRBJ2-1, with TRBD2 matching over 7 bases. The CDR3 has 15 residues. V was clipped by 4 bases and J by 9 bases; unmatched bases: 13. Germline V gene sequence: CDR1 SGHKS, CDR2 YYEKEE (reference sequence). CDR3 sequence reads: CASSPLTGLDGEQFF. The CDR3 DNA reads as TGTGCCAGCAGCCCGCTGACCGGACTAGACGGTGAGCAGTTCTTC. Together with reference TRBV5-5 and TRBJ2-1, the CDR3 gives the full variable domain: DAGVTQSPTHLIKTRGQQVTLRCSPISGHKSVSWYQQVLGQGPQFIFQYYEKEERGRGNFPDRFSARQFPNYSSELNVNALLLGDSALYLCASSPLTGLDGEQFFGPGTRLTVL.

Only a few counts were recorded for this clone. The CDR3 DNA reads TGTGCCAGCAGCCCTGCCTATGGCCAGGGGGTCTCTGGAAACACCATATATTTT. Amino acid sequence: CASSPAYGQGVSGNTIYF. V and J are TRBV7-2 and TRBJ1-3; 7 bases are shared with TRBD1. Germline lookup yields CDR1 SGHTA and CDR2 FQGNSA. This CDR3 contains 18 residues. J was trimmed by 0 bases and V by 5 bases; bases with no gene match: 13.

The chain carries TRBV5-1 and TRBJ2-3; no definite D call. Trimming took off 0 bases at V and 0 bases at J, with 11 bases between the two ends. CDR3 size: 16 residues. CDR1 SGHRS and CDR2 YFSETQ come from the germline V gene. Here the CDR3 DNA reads TGCGCCAGCAGCTTGGGCCCAAGCCCCAGCACAGATACGCAGTATTTT. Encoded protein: CASSLGPSPSTDTQYF.

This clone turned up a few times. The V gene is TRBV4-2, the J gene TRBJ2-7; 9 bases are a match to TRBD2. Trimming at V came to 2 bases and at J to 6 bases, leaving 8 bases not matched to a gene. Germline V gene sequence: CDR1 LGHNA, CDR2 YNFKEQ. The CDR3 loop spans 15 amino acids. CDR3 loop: CASSQRLAVYSEQYF. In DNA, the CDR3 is TGTGCCAGCAGCCAAAGACTAGCGGTTTACAGCGAGCAGTACTTC.

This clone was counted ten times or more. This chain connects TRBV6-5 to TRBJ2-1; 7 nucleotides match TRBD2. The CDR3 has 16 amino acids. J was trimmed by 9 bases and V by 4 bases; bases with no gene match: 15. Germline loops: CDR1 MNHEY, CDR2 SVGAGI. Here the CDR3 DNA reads TGTGCCAGCAGTTTGGGGGGGGATTTTGGGCCTACTGAGCAGTTCTTC. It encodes CASSLGGDFGPTEQFF.

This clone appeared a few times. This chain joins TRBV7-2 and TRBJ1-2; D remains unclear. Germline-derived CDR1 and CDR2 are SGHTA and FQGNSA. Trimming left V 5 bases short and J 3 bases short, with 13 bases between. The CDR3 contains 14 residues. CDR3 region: CASSQEAGDYGYTF. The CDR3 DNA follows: TGTGCCAGCAGCCAGGAGGCAGGAGACTATGGCTACACCTTC.

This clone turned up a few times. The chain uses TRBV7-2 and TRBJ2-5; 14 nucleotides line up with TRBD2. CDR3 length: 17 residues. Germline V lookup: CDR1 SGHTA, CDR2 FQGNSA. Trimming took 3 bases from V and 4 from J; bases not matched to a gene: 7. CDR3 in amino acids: CASSLTSGRAFRETQYF. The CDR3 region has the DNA TGTGCCAGCAGCTTGACTAGCGGGAGGGCCTTTCGAGAGACCCAGTACTTC. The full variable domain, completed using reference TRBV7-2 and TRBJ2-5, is GAGVSQSPSNKVTEKGKDVELRCDPISGHTALYWYRQSLGQGLEFLIYFQGNSAPDKSGLPSDRFSAERTGGSVSTLTIQRTQQEDSAVYLCASSLTSGRAFRETQYFGPGTRLLVL.

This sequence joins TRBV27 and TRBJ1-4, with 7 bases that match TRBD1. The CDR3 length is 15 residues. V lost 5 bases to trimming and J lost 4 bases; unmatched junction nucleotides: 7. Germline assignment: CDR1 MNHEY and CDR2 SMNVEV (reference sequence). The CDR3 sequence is CASSPRTGFNEKLFF. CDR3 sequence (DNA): TGTGCCAGCAGTCCACGGACAGGTTTTAATGAAAAACTGTTTTTT.

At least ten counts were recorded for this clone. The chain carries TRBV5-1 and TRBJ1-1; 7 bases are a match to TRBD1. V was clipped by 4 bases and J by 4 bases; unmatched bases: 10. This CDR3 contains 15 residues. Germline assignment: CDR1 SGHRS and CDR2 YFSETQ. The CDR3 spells CASSLNDRETTEAFF. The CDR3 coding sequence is TGCGCCAGCAGCCTGAATGACAGGGAAACCACTGAAGCTTTCTTT.

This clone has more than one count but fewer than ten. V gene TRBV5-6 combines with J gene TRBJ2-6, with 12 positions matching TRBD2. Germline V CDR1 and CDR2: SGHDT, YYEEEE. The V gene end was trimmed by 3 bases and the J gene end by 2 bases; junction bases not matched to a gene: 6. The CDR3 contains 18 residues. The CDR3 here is CASSSGLAGRPGANVLTF. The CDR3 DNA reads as TGTGCCAGCAGCTCCGGACTAGCGGGAAGACCTGGGGCCAACGTCCTGACTTTC.

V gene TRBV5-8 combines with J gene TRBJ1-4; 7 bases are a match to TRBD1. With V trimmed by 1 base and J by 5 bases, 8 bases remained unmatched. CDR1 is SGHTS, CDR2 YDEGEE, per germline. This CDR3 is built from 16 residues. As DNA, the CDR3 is TGTGCCAGCAGCTTGTACCCCGGGACAGCAAATGAAAAACTGTTTTTT. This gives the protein CASSLYPGTANEKLFF.